The text below deals with one TCR beta chain. The antigen remains unidentified. This record belongs to a study of T-cell reconstitution after alpha-beta-depleted transplantation in children. CDR1 SGHVS and CDR2 FNYEAQ come from the germline V gene. V was pared by 6 bases and J by 0 bases, with 14 bases between. This CDR3 has 16 amino acids. The library targeted TCRbeta and was prepared with unique molecular identifiers. TCRdb used MiXCR to reprocess the PCR reads, holding one entry per CDR3 protein. In the table there are 500,000 to 750,000 distinct CDR3 sequences, over 10% of which are singletons. Study-wide findings and caveats: Diversity and T-cell counts at one year after transplant derived mostly from new T cells.

Sequenced here: PBMCs, mostly from graft donor cells, sampled 360 days after TCRalphabeta/CD19-depleted stem cell transplant. V gene TRBV7-6 combines with J gene TRBJ2-2, with TRBD2 as a possible D gene (6 bases). This sequence was found in a male patient younger than 18 who had a stem cell transplant for acute myeloid leukemia, so the T cells may come from the graft donor. This chain's CDR3 is CASRPGTAANTGELFF. CDR3 sequence (DNA): TGTGCCAGCAGGCCCGGGACTGCCGCGAACACCGGGGAGCTGTTTTTT. Variable domain in full (rest from reference TRBV7-6 and TRBJ2-2): GAGVSQSPRYKVTKRGQDVALRCDPISGHVSLYWYRQALGQGPEFLTYFNYEAQQDKSGLPNDRFSAERPEGSISTLTIQRTEQRDSAMYRCASRPGTAANTGELFFGEGSRLTVL.